Below, 9 T cell receptor beta chains from the same sample are listed, as sequenced in a study of shared clonotypes between healthy human individuals. Sequencing was performed with immunoSEQ multiplex PCR; in TCRdb, only in-frame clones are kept and a portion is missing. The sample has under 2,500,000 clones, around 95% seen once. The sequenced sample consisted of naive CD4+ T cells sorted from blood. Subset reported: CD45RA+ positively selected. These receptors were taken from a man younger than 30 in good health.

With regard to this clone: Other DNA sequences in this sample translate to the same CDR3. The CDR3 DNA reads TGTGCCAGCAGTGAAGCGGGGGGGCCTGGCAATGAGCAGTTCTTC. Translated, it gives CASSEAGGPGNEQFF. The chain is built from TRBV2 and TRBJ2-1, with D perhaps matching TRBD2 (7 bases). Germline CDR1 SNHLY, CDR2 FYNNEI. This CDR3 has 15 residues. Trimming removed 0 bases from V and 6 bases from J, with 12 bases in between.

In this sample, this clone turned up once. CDR3 bases: TGCAGCGCCACCGACGGAGGGCTCCAGCCCCAGCATTTT. Its protein product is CSATDGGLQPQHF. The chain uses TRBV29-1 and TRBJ1-5; D uncertain. Trimming left V 7 bases short and J 7 bases short, with 17 bases between. This CDR3 is 13 amino acids long. Germline CDR1 SQVTM, CDR2 ANQGSEA.

The chain joins TRBV5-6 to TRBJ2-2; D gene ambiguous. This CDR3 has 15 residues. The ends were cut back, 1 base at V and 1 base at J, with 8 bases in the middle. In germline, CDR1 is SGHDT, CDR2 YYEEEE. The CDR3 region is CASSLNGRNTGELFF. As DNA, the CDR3 is TGTGCCAGCAGCTTGAACGGCCGGAACACCGGGGAGCTGTTTTTT.

The chain is built from TRBV29-1 and TRBJ1-2, with 8 nucleotides matching TRBD1. Losses at the gene ends were 3 bases for V and 2 bases for J; bases not matched to a gene: 5. Germline-derived CDR1 and CDR2 are SQVTM and ANQGSEA. The CDR3 runs to 14 residues. CDR3 sequence reads: CSVDPGQANYGYTF. In DNA, the CDR3 is TGCAGCGTTGATCCGGGACAGGCAAACTATGGCTACACCTTC.

V and J are TRBV5-3 and TRBJ2-3; 8 bases align to TRBD2. TRBV5-3 is noted as an ORF with a role that remains uncertain. The CDR3 has 12 residues. CDR3: CANGSGSDTQYF. The CDR3 DNA reads as TGTGCTAATGGGAGCGGGAGTGATACGCAGTATTTT.

Details on this clone: Other DNA sequences of this sample code for an identical CDR3. This chain joins TRBV6-1 and TRBJ2-1; D remains ambiguous. V was clipped by 6 bases and J by 7 bases, with 10 bases between them. Germline CDR1 is MNHNS and CDR2 is SASEGT. CDR3 length: 12 residues. The CDR3 coding sequence is TGTGCCAGCAGCCCCTATGGGAATGAGCAGTTCTTC. Encoded protein: CASSPYGNEQFF.

As for this clone: At the DNA level, this CDR3 is encoded by other sequences in the same sample as well. The gene calls are TRBV10-3 and TRBJ1-3; the D gene is possibly TRBD1 (5 bases). The CDR3 is 15 amino acids. V was pared by 4 bases and J by 1 base, with 11 bases between. Per the germline V gene, CDR1 is ENHRY and CDR2 is SYGVKD. The CDR3 DNA follows: TGTGCCATCAGTGTCCTCGGGACGTCTGGAAACACCATATATTTT. This translates into CAISVLGTSGNTIYF.

The chain couples TRBV29-1 to TRBJ2-7, with 8 positions matching TRBD1. Germline loops: CDR1 SQVTM, CDR2 ANQGSEA. V dropped 7 bases and J dropped 1; count of bases not matched to a gene: 6. The CDR3 runs to 13 residues. CDR3 nucleotides: TGCAGCGCTCGGACAGGGCGGTCCTACGAGCAGTACTTC. It translates to CSARTGRSYEQYF.

This clone came up a few times. The rearrangement joins TRBV10-3 to TRBJ2-5; a possible D gene is TRBD2 (6 bases). From germline, CDR1 is ENHRY and CDR2 SYGVKD. Trimming pared 2 bases from V and 0 bases from J, leaving 10 bases between. CDR3 length equals 15 residues. The CDR3, as DNA: TGTGCCATCAGTGAGGCTGCGGGATACCAAGAGACCCAGTACTTC. This sequence encodes CAISEAAGYQETQYF.